Sequencing of this T cell receptor (beta chain) was carried out in a study of Ad26.COV2.S vaccination and SARS-CoV-2 variants. Study summary: Participant was drawn from the COV1001 Ad26.COV2.S trial arm. Recipients of Ad26.COV2.S got it intramuscularly, once or twice 56 days apart.

The treatment was: 15 to 20 received Ad26.COV2.S at low or high dose, single or two shots; 5 received placebo; per-sample allocation not given. Repertoires come from day 63 after the first vaccine or placebo injection. Measured with immunoSEQ multiplex PCR; TCRdb has only the in-frame clones, and not every one. The sample holds over 350,000 clones, approximately 86% seen once. Germline V gives CDR1 MNHEY, CDR2 SVGAGI. The V end lost 8 bases, the J end lost 4 bases, and 8 bases lay between the germline ends. This CDR3 is 11 amino acids long. This clone was seen a few times. This specimen consisted of peripheral blood, obtained in a trial of Ad26.COV2.S vaccine versus placebo. This TCR came from a person aged 18-65 years who received the Ad26.COV2.S COVID-19 vaccine or a placebo. The rearrangement links TRBV6-5 to TRBJ1-2; D unresolved. The CDR3 DNA follows: TGTGCCAGCTCGTTACTCTATGGCTACACCTTC. Translating gives CASSLLYGYTF.